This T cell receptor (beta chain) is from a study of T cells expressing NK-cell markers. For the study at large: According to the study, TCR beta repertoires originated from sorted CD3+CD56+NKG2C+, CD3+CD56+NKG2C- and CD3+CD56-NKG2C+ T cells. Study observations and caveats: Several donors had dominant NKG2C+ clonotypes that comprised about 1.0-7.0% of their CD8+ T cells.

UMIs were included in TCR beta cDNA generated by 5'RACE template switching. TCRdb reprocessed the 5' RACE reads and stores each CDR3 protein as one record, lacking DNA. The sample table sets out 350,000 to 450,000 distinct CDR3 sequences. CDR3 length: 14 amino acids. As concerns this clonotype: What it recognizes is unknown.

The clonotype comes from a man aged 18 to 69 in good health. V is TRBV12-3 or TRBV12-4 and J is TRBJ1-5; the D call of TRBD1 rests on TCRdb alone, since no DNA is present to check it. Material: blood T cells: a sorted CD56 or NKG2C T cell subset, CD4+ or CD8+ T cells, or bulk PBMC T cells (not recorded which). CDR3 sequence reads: CASSFVRGGQPQHF.